The 26 T cell receptor beta chains below come from one sample, sequenced in a study of metastatic and nonmetastatic thyroid tumors (dated by TCRdb to the early 2020s). The library was obtained by PCR. The instrument was an Illumina HiSeq 4000. In TCRdb, the public reads were trimmed at Q25 with fastp and aligned with MiXCR, with productive beta chains retained. This sample lists around 37,000 clones; around 24% were detected once. The ten top clones hold about 15% of the sample. No patient had received any treatment before thyroid surgery. Sequencing was carried out using tumor tissue. These receptors were collected from a female donor with papillary thyroid cancer or a benign thyroid nodule (not recorded which). Some clones in this sample may be carry-over from other donors' samples.

This clone has a count of ten or more. The chain carries TRBV29-1 and TRBJ1-5; D call uncertain. CDR1 and CDR2 from the germline V gene are SQVTM and ANQGSEA. CDR3 length equals 13 residues. The V gene lost 4 bases and the J gene lost 3 bases, with 10 bases spanning the gap. CDR3: CSVGEDLNQPQHF. The CDR3 coding sequence is TGCAGCGTTGGGGAGGATCTCAATCAGCCCCAGCATTTT. Together with reference TRBV29-1 and TRBJ1-5, the CDR3 gives the full variable domain: SAVISQKPSRDICQRGTSLTIQCQVDSQVTMMFWYRQQPGQSLTLIATANQGSEATYESGFVIDKFPISRPNLTFSTLTVSNMSPEDSSIYLCSVGEDLNQPQHFGDGTRLSIL.

The rearrangement links TRBV5-1 to TRBJ2-7; D call uncertain. The CDR3 has 13 amino acids. Trimming removed 4 bases from V and 3 bases from J, with 11 bases in between. Per germline, CDR1 SGHRS and CDR2 YFSETQ. The CDR3, as DNA: TGCGCCAGCAGCCCCTTCCCACACTACGAGCAGTACTTC. Residues: CASSPFPHYEQYF. Variable domain in full (rest from reference TRBV5-1 and TRBJ2-7): KAGVTQTPRYLIKTRGQQVTLSCSPISGHRSVSWYQQTPGQGLQFLFEYFSETQRNKGNFPGRFSGRQFSNSRSEMNVSTLELGDSALYLCASSPFPHYEQYFGPGTRLTVT.

The sample holds a few counts of this clone. V gene TRBV10-2 combines with J gene TRBJ1-2; no definite D call. Germline V lookup: CDR1 WSHSY, CDR2 SAAADI. The CDR3 sequence is 14 residues long. Trimming stripped 8 bases from V and 2 bases from J, with 15 bases between. CDR3 nucleotide sequence: TGCGCCAGCTCCTTTGACGGATACAACTATGGCTACACCTTC. Protein sequence: CASSFDGYNYGYTF.

This clone was found a few times. In nucleotides, the CDR3 is TGTGCCAGCAGCTCCCCGGACACTGAAGCTTTCTTT. This codes for CASSSPDTEAFF. The chain employs TRBV7-6 and TRBJ1-1, with no clear D. The V and J ends lost 4 bases and 3 bases respectively, with 6 bases between them. Germline CDR1 is SGHVS and CDR2 is FNYEAQ. The CDR3 is 12 amino acids.

At least ten counts were recorded for this clone. This chain connects TRBV20-1 to TRBJ1-1, with TRBD1 as a possible D gene (6 bases). Germline values: CDR1 DFQATT, CDR2 SNEGSKA (reference sequence). Trimming left V 3 bases short and J 9 bases short, with 11 bases between. CDR3 length equals 11 residues. The CDR3 here is CSARIQGQAFF. In DNA form, the CDR3 reads TGCAGTGCTAGGATACAGGGTCAAGCTTTCTTT.

There are many counts of this clone. The chain couples TRBV7-9 to TRBJ2-1; tentatively, D is TRBD1 (7 bases). CDR1 is SEHNR, CDR2 FQNEAQ, per germline (reference sequence). This CDR3 has 13 residues. V dropped 5 bases and J dropped 8 bases, with 13 bases sitting between them. CDR3 sequence (DNA): TGTGCCAGCAGCGCGGGACAGAGGGATGAGCAGTTCTTC. It codes for CASSAGQRDEQFF. The whole variable domain, remainder taken from reference TRBV7-9 and TRBJ2-1, is DTGVSQNPRHKITKRGQNVTFRCDPISEHNRLYWYRQTLGQGPEFLTYFQNEAQLEKSRLLSDRFSAERPKGSFSTLEIQRTEQGDSAMYLCASSAGQRDEQFFGPGTRLTVL.

The V and J genes are TRBV5-1 and TRBJ2-2, with D uncertain. The V end was cut by 0 bases, the J end by 6 bases, with 12 bases between. Germline V gene data show CDR1 as SGHRS and CDR2 as YFSETQ. The CDR3 covers 15 residues. This CDR3 reads CASSLAAGRAGELFF. The CDR3 coding sequence is TGCGCCAGCAGCTTGGCCGCAGGAAGGGCCGGGGAGCTGTTTTTT.

This clone was seen many times. V usage is TRBV20-1 and J usage is TRBJ2-1, with D unresolved. V lost 1 base and J 0 bases, leaving 19 bases between the germline ends. Germline values: CDR1 DFQATT, CDR2 SNEGSKA (reference sequence). The CDR3 consists of 18 residues. The CDR3 DNA reads as TGCAGTGCTAGAGCCCGCAGTAGCCCCAGACGCTCCTACAATGAGCAGTTCTTC. Amino acids: CSARARSSPRRSYNEQFF.

V is TRBV19 and J is TRBJ2-1, with D unresolved. There are 13 residues in the CDR3. V was cut by 6 bases and J by 1 base, with 7 bases left in between. Germline CDR1 LNHDA, CDR2 SQIVND (reference sequence). The CDR3, as DNA: TGTGCCAGTAGGTGCGGTTCCTACAATGAGCAGTTCTTC. Its protein product is CASRCGSYNEQFF.

The chain employs TRBV20-1 and TRBJ2-2; 10 nucleotides line up with TRBD2. V trimming: 5 bases; J trimming: 6 bases; junction bases outside the gene matches: 9. This CDR3 is built from 15 residues. Germline V gene data show CDR1 as DFQATT and CDR2 as SNEGSKA (reference sequence). The CDR3 bases are TGCAGTGCTCCTCTAGCGGGAGCTGACGCCGGGGAGCTGTTTTTT. This sequence encodes CSAPLAGADAGELFF.

Relative to its sample, this clone is medium-sized. This chain joins TRBV11-2 and TRBJ1-2; maybe TRBD1 (5 bases). CDR1 is SGHAT and CDR2 is FQNNGV in the germline V gene. This CDR3 has 14 residues. Trimming took 5 bases from V and 4 from J, leaving 14 bases between them. Here the CDR3 DNA reads TGTGCCAGCAGCGATCGGATGGGGCCCTATGGCTACACCTTC. It is translated as CASSDRMGPYGYTF.

The rearrangement links TRBV20-1 to TRBJ1-2; weak D call: TRBD1 (6 bases). The CDR3 has 13 amino acids. Germline CDR1 DFQATT, CDR2 SNEGSKA (reference sequence). V lost 3 bases and J 2 bases, leaving 10 bases between the germline ends. The CDR3 loop reads CSAREGGNYGYTF. DNA for the CDR3: TGCAGTGCTAGGGAAGGGGGGAACTATGGCTACACCTTC.

This clone was observed a handful of times. The chain joins TRBV2 to TRBJ2-1; D possibly corresponds to TRBD2 (5 bases). Per the germline V gene, CDR1 is SNHLY and CDR2 is FYNNEI. Trimming removed 6 bases from V and 9 bases from J, with 21 bases in between. This CDR3 has 15 residues. Here the CDR3 DNA reads TGTGCCAGCAGACCTTCGGGAATAGCCCGTCTTGAGCAGTTCTTC. This translates into CASRPSGIARLEQFF.

This clone was recorded many times. This chain uses TRBV5-4 with TRBJ1-1; TRBD1 matches 11 bases. This CDR3 contains 15 residues. The V gene end was trimmed by 5 bases and the J gene end by 4 bases; junction bases not matched to a gene: 7. Germline V gene lookup returns CDR1 SGHNT and CDR2 YYREEE (reference sequence). The CDR3 coding sequence is TGTGCCAGCAGTAGGGACAGGGGGGTGGCCACTGAAGCTTTCTTT. It is translated as CASSRDRGVATEAFF.

The sample holds one count of this clone. The chain has TRBV20-1 and TRBJ1-1; no reliable D call. V gave up 6 bases and J gave up 11 bases, with 19 bases separating them. Germline CDR1 and CDR2: DFQATT and SNEGSKA (reference sequence). The CDR3 is 12 residues long. CDR3 sequence reads: CSASVLHPWAFF. The CDR3 bases are TGCAGTGCGTCGGTACTTCACCCGTGGGCTTTCTTT.

This chain connects TRBV27 to TRBJ2-7, with 14 bases lining up with TRBD2. Per the germline V gene, CDR1 is MNHEY and CDR2 is SMNVEV (reference sequence). Losses at the gene ends were 8 bases for V and 3 bases for J; bases not matched to a gene: 15. The CDR3 is 18 amino acids. The CDR3 loop reads CASRKGGLAGDRVYEQYF. Written as DNA, the CDR3 is TGTGCCAGCCGTAAGGGGGGACTAGCGGGAGATAGAGTCTACGAGCAGTACTTC.

This sequence joins TRBV5-1 and TRBJ1-3; D not certain. Between the trimmed V and J ends, which lost 0 bases and 0 bases, there was a span of 4 bases. Germline V gene sequence: CDR1 SGHRS, CDR2 YFSETQ. The CDR3 sequence is 14 residues long. CDR3: CASSLDHSGNTIYF. The DNA of the CDR3 is TGCGCCAGCAGCTTGGACCACTCTGGAAACACCATATATTTT.

In the case of this clone: An end of the junction does not agree with germline; a read error may underlie this. This chain links TRBV14 with TRBJ1-2; D gene ambiguous. The V gene's germline CDR1 is SGHDN and CDR2 FVKESK. The CDR3 is 17 residues long. CDR3 residues: CVSSQVAGGTDPYGYTF. The CDR3 DNA reads TGTGTCAGCAGCCAAGTAGCGGGCGGTACGGACCCTTATGGCTACACCTTC.

This clone has a single count. The rearrangement links TRBV20-1 to TRBJ1-1; D call uncertain. With 6 bases removed from V and 4 bases from J, the gap between germline ends came to 15 bases. This CDR3 spans 13 amino acids. Germline V gene sequence: CDR1 DFQATT, CDR2 SNEGSKA (reference sequence). CDR3 residues: CSASTGISTEAFF. Written as DNA, the CDR3 is TGCAGTGCCTCTACGGGAATTTCCACTGAAGCTTTCTTT.

This chain joins TRBV6-6 and TRBJ2-3; TRBD1 agrees at 7 bases. Looked up from germline, CDR1 is MNHNY and CDR2 is SVGAGI (reference sequence). V shed 2 bases, J shed 2 bases, and the junction held 4 bases outside the gene matches. This CDR3 spans 15 amino acids. In DNA form, the CDR3 reads TGTGCCAGCAGTTACAAGGGGGCGATCACAGATACGCAGTATTTT. Translated, it gives CASSYKGAITDTQYF.

At least ten counts were recorded for this clone. V is TRBV28 and J is TRBJ1-5; 7 bases map to TRBD1. CDR3 length: 18 amino acids. Germline-derived CDR1 and CDR2 are MDHEN and SYDVKM. J lost 0 bases, V lost 7 bases, and 15 bases had no gene match. As DNA, the CDR3 is TGTGCCAGCACGTGGGGGACAGTTGAGGGCCTTAGCAATCAGCCCCAGCATTTT. As protein: CASTWGTVEGLSNQPQHF.

The chain uses TRBV28 and TRBJ2-1; possible D gene TRBD2, 6 bases. The length of the CDR3 is 16 residues. Germline CDR1 MDHEN, CDR2 SYDVKM. The V gene lost 2 bases and the J gene lost 7 bases, with 18 bases spanning the gap. The CDR3, as DNA: TGTGCCAGCAGTTTAAGTGGGAGGCCAGGGCTAAATGAGCAGTTCTTC. This translates into CASSLSGRPGLNEQFF.

The table lists this clone with a few counts. This chain uses TRBV13 with TRBJ2-2, with 10 bases matching TRBD2. Looked up from germline, CDR1 is PRHDT and CDR2 is FYEKMQ (reference sequence). After removal of 2 bases from V and 9 bases from J, the junction contained 6 bases not matched to a gene. The CDR3 loop spans 15 amino acids. CDR3 sequence (DNA): TGTGCCAGCAGCTTACAAGCGGGAGGGTCCCGGGAGCTGTTTTTT. Protein product: CASSLQAGGSRELFF.

The chain is built from TRBV20-1 and TRBJ2-7; no clear D. CDR1 and CDR2 from the germline V gene are DFQATT and SNEGSKA (reference sequence). This CDR3 contains 13 residues. Trimming removed 1 base at V and 3 bases at J, with 10 bases between. CDR3 in amino acids: CSARGDRLYEQYF. CDR3 coding DNA: TGCAGTGCTAGAGGAGATCGACTCTACGAGCAGTACTTC.

This clone was recorded at least ten times. The chain employs TRBV4-3 and TRBJ1-1; no clear D. Trimming stripped 2 bases from V and 1 base from J, with 5 bases between. Germline V gene lookup returns CDR1 LGHNA and CDR2 YSLEER. This CDR3 comprises 13 residues. The CDR3 reads CASSQLGNTEAFF. CDR3 sequence (DNA): TGCGCCAGCAGCCAATTGGGGAACACTGAAGCTTTCTTT.

The chain couples TRBV19 to TRBJ1-1, with D possibly matching TRBD1 (6 bases). Looked up from germline, CDR1 is LNHDA and CDR2 is SQIVND (reference sequence). CDR3 size: 13 residues. V lost 10 bases and J 4 bases, leaving 16 bases between the germline ends. CDR3 loop: CATLEGGFTEAFF. In DNA form, the CDR3 reads TGTGCCACCCTGGAGGGGGGCTTCACTGAAGCTTTCTTT.